The rows below give T cell receptor beta chains drawn from one sample of a study of blood T cells in healthy people across ages. TCRdb processed the 5' RACE reads anew with MiXCR; each CDR3 protein has one entry. The table shows 800,000 to 1,000,000 distinct CDR3 sequences, with 48% occurring only once. Material for sequencing was blood. These TCRs come from a man aged 25-45 years in good health. CDR3s include the opening cysteine and the closing phenylalanine or tryptophan. A D gene is named only where the DNA matches it firmly. Size is omitted from some rows. Given values are once, few, many or a class for expanded clones.

V gene: TRBV28
J gene: TRBJ2-7
clone size: -
D gene: -
CDR3 protein: CASSRRFEMANWPYEQYF
CDR3 DNA: TGTGCCAGCAGCCGGAGGTTTGAAATGGCAAACTGGCCCTACGAGCAGTACTTC

V gene: TRBV29-1
J gene: TRBJ1-2
clone size: few
D gene: -
CDR3 protein: CSVARQNYGYTF
CDR3 DNA: TGCAGCGTGGCACGACAAAACTATGGCTACACCTTC

V gene: TRBV30
J gene: TRBJ1-2
clone size: -
D gene: -
CDR3 protein: CAWISDRYYGYTF
CDR3 DNA: TGTGCCTGGATTTCGGACAGATACTATGGCTACACCTTC

V gene: TRBV12-3/TRBV12-4
J gene: TRBJ2-7
clone size: -
D gene: -
CDR3 protein: CASGSALTDEQYF
CDR3 DNA: TGTGCCAGCGGGTCCGCACTAACCGACGAGCAGTACTTC

V gene: TRBV5-7
J gene: TRBJ1-5
clone size: -
D gene: -
CDR3 protein: CASSLFPNAGNQPQHF
CDR3 DNA: TGTGCCAGCAGCTTGTTCCCCAATGCGGGCAATCAGCCCCAGCATTTT

V gene: TRBV20-1
J gene: TRBJ1-2
clone size: -
D gene: TRBD1
CDR3 protein: CSAAGQAYGYIF
CDR3 DNA: TGCAGTGCTGCGGGACAGGCCTATGGCTACATCTTC

V gene: TRBV25-1
J gene: TRBJ1-4
clone size: -
D gene: TRBD1
CDR3 protein: CASSVVQGAGKLFF
CDR3 DNA: TGTGCCAGCAGTGTGGTACAGGGGGCGGGAAAACTGTTTTTT

V gene: TRBV9
J gene: TRBJ2-1
clone size: -
D gene: TRBD2
CDR3 protein: CASSVTLAGYNEQFF
CDR3 DNA: TGTGCCAGCAGCGTAACACTAGCGGGTTACAATGAGCAGTTCTTC

V gene: TRBV7-8
J gene: TRBJ2-7
clone size: once
D gene: TRBD2
CDR3 protein: CASSLAGTSSEQYF
CDR3 DNA: TGTGCCAGCAGCTTAGCCGGGACTAGCAGCGAGCAGTACTTC

V gene: TRBV29-1
J gene: TRBJ2-7
clone size: -
D gene: -
CDR3 protein: CSVVSGGTYEQYF
CDR3 DNA: TGCAGCGTTGTGTCAGGGGGGACCTACGAGCAGTACTTC

V gene: TRBV15
J gene: TRBJ2-3
clone size: few
D gene: TRBD1
CDR3 protein: CATSRGQGPDTQYF
CDR3 DNA: TGTGCCACCAGCAGGGGACAGGGACCAGATACGCAGTATTTT

V gene: TRBV7-3
J gene: TRBJ2-1
clone size: -
D gene: TRBD2
CDR3 protein: CASSGTNYEQFF
CDR3 DNA: TGTGCCAGCAGCGGGACTAACTATGAGCAGTTCTTC

V gene: TRBV20-1
J gene: TRBJ2-2
clone size: -
D gene: TRBD2
CDR3 protein: CSATGLAGNTGELFF
CDR3 DNA: TGCAGTGCTACGGGACTAGCGGGGAACACCGGGGAGCTGTTTTTT

V gene: TRBV2
J gene: TRBJ2-7
clone size: few
D gene: -
CDR3 protein: CASRGDPRSEQYF
CDR3 DNA: TGTGCCAGCAGAGGTGACCCCCGGTCCGAGCAGTACTTC

V gene: TRBV10-3
J gene: TRBJ1-1
clone size: few
D gene: TRBD1
CDR3 protein: CAMGARQGNTEAFF
CDR3 DNA: TGTGCCATGGGAGCAAGACAGGGTAACACTGAAGCTTTCTTT

V gene: TRBV28
J gene: TRBJ2-5
clone size: -
D gene: TRBD2
CDR3 protein: CACSLVGGGTQETQYF
CDR3 DNA: TGTGCCTGCAGTTTAGTTGGCGGGGGTACCCAAGAGACCCAGTACTTC

V gene: TRBV20-1
J gene: TRBJ1-1
clone size: -
D gene: -
CDR3 protein: CSARRDGNGEAFF
CDR3 DNA: TGCAGTGCTAGGAGGGACGGAAACGGTGAAGCTTTCTTT

V gene: TRBV29-1
J gene: TRBJ1-1
clone size: few
D gene: TRBD1
CDR3 protein: CSVEDRDRDRAFF
CDR3 DNA: TGCAGCGTTGAAGACCGGGACAGGGACCGAGCTTTCTTT

V gene: TRBV7-9
J gene: TRBJ1-1
clone size: -
D gene: -
CDR3 protein: CASSLARDEAFF
CDR3 DNA: TGTGCCAGCAGCTTAGCTCGGGATGAAGCTTTCTTT

V gene: TRBV3-1
J gene: TRBJ2-5
clone size: few
D gene: -
CDR3 protein: CASSPTAESGQYF
CDR3 DNA: TGTGCCAGCAGCCCGACGGCCGAGTCTGGGCAGTACTTC

V gene: TRBV9
J gene: TRBJ2-3
clone size: -
D gene: -
CDR3 protein: CASSVDGNTQYF
CDR3 DNA: TGTGCCAGCAGCGTAGACGGGAATACGCAGTATTTT

V gene: TRBV30
J gene: TRBJ2-2
clone size: few
D gene: -
CDR3 protein: CAWSYIGELFF
CDR3 DNA: TGTGCCTGGAGTTATATAGGGGAGCTGTTTTTT

V gene: TRBV6-6
J gene: TRBJ1-4
clone size: once
D gene: -
CDR3 protein: CASKRGNEKLFF
CDR3 DNA: TGTGCCAGCAAGAGGGGTAATGAAAAACTGTTTTTT

V gene: TRBV30
J gene: TRBJ2-5
clone size: -
D gene: -
CDR3 protein: CAWSVSEYQETQYF
CDR3 DNA: TGTGCCTGGAGTGTATCAGAGTACCAAGAGACCCAGTACTTC

V gene: TRBV20-1
J gene: TRBJ2-3
clone size: -
D gene: -
CDR3 protein: CSARDGRGAPTDTQYF
CDR3 DNA: TGCAGTGCTAGAGACGGACGGGGGGCCCCCACAGATACGCAGTATTTT

V gene: TRBV29-1
J gene: TRBJ1-2
clone size: few
D gene: -
CDR3 protein: CSVAVGLNYGYTF
CDR3 DNA: TGCAGCGTTGCTGTGGGACTAAACTATGGCTACACCTTC

V gene: TRBV29-1
J gene: TRBJ2-3
clone size: few
D gene: TRBD2
CDR3 protein: CSVVAGGPDTQYF
CDR3 DNA: TGCAGCGTTGTAGCGGGGGGGCCAGATACGCAGTATTTT

V gene: TRBV6-6
J gene: TRBJ2-1
clone size: few
D gene: -
CDR3 protein: CASSRDDLYNEQFF
CDR3 DNA: TGTGCCAGCAGTCGCGATGACTTATACAATGAGCAGTTCTTC

V gene: TRBV15
J gene: TRBJ2-1
clone size: few
D gene: TRBD1
CDR3 protein: CATSNRDRGKNEQFF
CDR3 DNA: TGTGCCACCAGCAACCGGGACAGAGGGAAAAATGAGCAGTTCTTC

V gene: TRBV3-1
J gene: TRBJ2-1
clone size: -
D gene: -
CDR3 protein: CASSQDPAWGDEQFF
CDR3 DNA: TGTGCCAGCAGCCAAGACCCCGCATGGGGGGATGAGCAGTTCTTC

V gene: TRBV5-1
J gene: TRBJ1-2
clone size: -
D gene: TRBD1
CDR3 protein: CASGPGQGGGGYTF
CDR3 DNA: TGCGCCAGCGGACCCGGACAGGGTGGTGGTGGCTACACCTTC

V gene: TRBV6-6
J gene: TRBJ1-4
clone size: once
D gene: -
CDR3 protein: CASSLGTSFEEKLFF
CDR3 DNA: TGTGCCAGCAGTCTAGGGACATCCTTCGAGGAAAAACTGTTTTTT

V gene: TRBV15
J gene: TRBJ1-2
clone size: few
D gene: -
CDR3 protein: CATSRESGTGYGYTF
CDR3 DNA: TGTGCCACCAGCAGAGAGTCAGGGACGGGATATGGCTACACCTTC

V gene: TRBV12-3/TRBV12-4
J gene: TRBJ1-2
clone size: -
D gene: TRBD1
CDR3 protein: CASSGDRRAGYTF
CDR3 DNA: TGTGCCAGCAGTGGGGACAGGCGGGCTGGCTACACCTTC

V gene: TRBV29-1
J gene: TRBJ1-2
clone size: -
D gene: -
CDR3 protein: CSVEDRGDGYTF
CDR3 DNA: TGCAGCGTTGAAGATAGGGGAGACGGCTACACCTTC